This T cell receptor beta chain was recorded in a study of blood T cell repertoires in COVID-19 (dated by TCRdb to 2020 to 2022). The study in broad terms: The collaborator samples originated in the United States, Italy and Spain and spanned the acute and convalescent phases of COVID-19. The prospective study material was composed of cDNA or gDNA derived from T cells, B-cell-depleted T cells, or PBMCs. Deeply sampled blood TCRbeta repertoires from subjects exposed to, actively infected with, or recovered from COVID-19 were included in the dataset. The repertoires were released in a freely available public database meant as a resource for research on the immune response to SARS-CoV-2. The samples were drawn from the first 160 participants of the ongoing ImmuneRACE study and from over a thousand subjects provided by 6 global collaborators. The sample metadata nearly always contained a de-identified subject ID, COVID-19 status, age in years and sex. HLA class I and class II types, where available, came from metadata supplied by the sample provider rather than from assay-based typing.

Turning to this clone: Its binding antigen is unknown. No quality values exist for individual bases; no much larger clone is one base distant.

Findings and caveats that apply to the study as a whole: The amount of clinical and demographic metadata varied by source and participant and was provided uncurated.

Reading the germline V gene (reference sequence) gives CDR1 MNHEY and CDR2 SMNVEV. V is clipped by 0 bases and J by 4 bases, and the sequence between their germline boundaries is 6 bases long. There are 13 amino acids in the CDR3, from cysteine to phenylalanine inclusive. The kept DNA is CDR3 alone, 39 bases in frame from the first base. TCRbeta CDR3 regions were amplified from genomic DNA by means of the immunoSEQ Assay, a bias-controlled multiplex PCR. Turning to the authors' computational methods: The number of nucleated cells in each sample was estimated from the amplification of reference gene primers within the assay. Sequence reads were collapsed and filtered to measure the absolute abundance of every unique TCRbeta CDR3 rearrangement. Productive Simpson clonality was computed per sample as the square root of Simpson's diversity index over productive rearrangements. Not all clones reach the TCRdb copy of this immuneACCESS table, which keeps in-frame sequences only. Checked studies attribute under half of the gap to unresolved V genes and leave the rest unexplained. The V and J calls and clone size were taken over from that table, and D and trimming were inferred from the DNA. Across this sample there are fewer than 350,000 clones, with approximately 83% seen only once. The ten biggest clones cover about 2.2% of the sample.

Another Seattle source contributed samples from volunteer blood donors who had recovered from COVID-19. Collaborating institutions collected whole blood in K2EDTA tubes following their own protocols. For TCRbeta analysis, collaborators shipped samples in one of three forms: frozen whole blood, isolated PBMCs, or DNA extracted from either of those sample types. The TCR was taken from a woman aged 25 to 39 who had recovered from COVID-19. The chain is assembled from TRBV27 and TRBJ1-1; confidence is insufficient to name the D gene. The sequenced material came from peripheral blood. This receptor has the CDR3 CASSLSAPTEAFF. The DNA sequence reads TGTGCCAGCAGTTTATCGGCACCCACTGAAGCTTTCTTT.